Following are 9 T cell receptor beta chains from one sample sequenced in a study of cytomegalovirus exposure and HLA in healthy donors. The PCR used 60 Vbeta and 13 Jbeta primers. Method: immunoSEQ multiplex PCR; TCRdb's copy keeps in-frame clones and lacks some. The sample yields 150,000 to 200,000 clones, 79% seen once. Material for sequencing was PBMCs. These receptors were collected from a woman in her twenties or thirties in good health and CMV-seropositive.

The chain carries TRBV11-2 and TRBJ2-7, with D possibly being TRBD2 (6 bases). CDR1 and CDR2 (germline): SGHAT, FQNNGV. The V end was cut by 3 bases, the J end by 2 bases, with 14 bases between. The CDR3 contains 15 residues. The CDR3 DNA is TGTGCCAGCAGCTTCGGGACTTCCGGAACCTACGAGCAGTACTTC. Encoded protein: CASSFGTSGTYEQYF.

This chain connects TRBV7-6 to TRBJ2-7; weak D call: TRBD2 (7 bases). Looked up from germline, CDR1 is SGHVS and CDR2 is FNYEAQ. This CDR3 contains 14 residues. V was pared by 5 bases and J by 5 bases, with 16 bases between. This CDR3 reads CASSPSGGGNEQYF. CDR3 sequence (DNA): TGTGCCAGCAGCCCTAGCGGAGGGGGGAACGAGCAGTACTTC. Full variable domain (outside the CDR3, taken from reference TRBV7-6 and TRBJ2-7): GAGVSQSPRYKVTKRGQDVALRCDPISGHVSLYWYRQALGQGPEFLTYFNYEAQQDKSGLPNDRFSAERPEGSISTLTIQRTEQRDSAMYRCASSPSGGGNEQYFGPGTRLTVT.

The chain links TRBV7-2 to TRBJ2-2; the match to TRBD1 covers 9 bases. The CDR3 runs 17 residues. Germline V lookup: CDR1 SGHTA, CDR2 FQGNSA. After removal of 2 bases from V and 8 bases from J, the junction contained 12 bases not matched to a gene. DNA of the CDR3: TGTGCCAGCAGCTTATTCTGGGACAGGGAGGTTAGTGGGGAGCTGTTTTTT. As protein: CASSLFWDREVSGELFF.

The rearrangement links TRBV9 to TRBJ2-3, with D perhaps matching TRBD1 (5 bases). Germline values: CDR1 SGDLS, CDR2 YYNGEE. The CDR3 spans 14 residues. Deletions cut 0 bases from V and 4 bases from J, with 9 bases between. CDR3 sequence (DNA): TGTGCCAGCAGCGTAGCGGCAGGGCCAGATACGCAGTATTTT. Protein product: CASSVAAGPDTQYF.

This clone is a singleton in its sample. V and J are TRBV9 and TRBJ2-3; perhaps TRBD1 as D (7 bases). Germline lookup yields CDR1 SGDLS and CDR2 YYNGEE. This CDR3 is 18 amino acids long. V dropped 0 bases and J dropped 1 base, with 18 bases sitting between them. The CDR3 loop is CASSVVSRGVVGTDTQYF. The CDR3 region has the DNA TGTGCCAGCAGCGTAGTGAGCAGGGGGGTGGTCGGCACAGATACGCAGTATTTT.

This sequence joins TRBV4-1 and TRBJ1-4, with D maybe TRBD1 (6 bases). The germline V and J ends were trimmed by 4 bases and 4 bases, with 13 bases remaining between them. This CDR3 is 15 amino acids long. CDR1 and CDR2 (germline): MGHRA, YSYEKL. CDR3: CASSPEGTYNEKLFF. CDR3 sequence (DNA): TGCGCCAGCAGCCCCGAAGGGACATATAATGAAAAACTGTTTTTT.

This clone was counted only a few times. V is TRBV5-4 and J is TRBJ2-3; perhaps TRBD2 as D (6 bases). The CDR3 covers 12 residues. Per the germline V gene, CDR1 is SGHNT and CDR2 is YYREEE (reference sequence). Deletions cut 0 bases from V and 9 bases from J, with 8 bases between. The CDR3 bases are TGTGCCAGCAGCTTGGAAACTAGCACGCAGTATTTT. Amino acids: CASSLETSTQYF.

The V gene is TRBV5-1, the J gene TRBJ2-7; 10 bases match TRBD2. Germline lookup yields CDR1 SGHRS and CDR2 YFSETQ. V was clipped by 0 bases and J by 2 bases; unmatched bases: 8. The CDR3 consists of 17 residues. Here the CDR3 reads CASSLGRTSGAPYEQYF. The CDR3 DNA reads TGCGCCAGCAGCTTGGGTCGAACTAGCGGGGCGCCCTACGAGCAGTACTTC.

The J gene is TRBJ2-7, the V gene TRBV7-9; a weak D match, TRBD2 (7 bases). The CDR3 is 18 residues long. Trimming shortened V by 5 bases and J by 1 base, and 24 bases separated the two germline ends. Looked up from germline, CDR1 is SEHNR and CDR2 is FQNEAQ (reference sequence). CDR3 sequence reads: CASSPRTGTNARSYEQYF. The DNA of the CDR3 is TGTGCCAGCAGCCCTCGAACAGGGACTAATGCCAGGTCCTACGAGCAGTACTTC.